These T cell receptor beta chains were read from a single sample in a study of T cell responses to AZD1222 COVID-19 vaccine. Assay: immunoSEQ multiplex PCR; the TCRdb copy retains only in-frame clones and omits some. The table lists 120,000 or so clones, approximately 88% of them singletons. Material: peripheral blood, obtained on day 0 of AZD1222 vaccination. The source is an adult in good health. Both conserved end residues are part of each CDR3. The D gene is left open where the match is weak. The size of a clone is reported for some rows only, either as once, few or many, or as a class for expanded clones.

abundance,v_gene,d_gene,j_gene,CDR3nt,CDR3aa
-,TRBV5-4,-,TRBJ2-5,TGTGCCAGCCGCCGTTACACCGAAGAGACCCAGTACTTC,CASRRYTEETQYF
-,TRBV11-2,-,TRBJ2-2,TGTGCCAGCAGCTTAGACCTAGAGGGGGAGCTGTTTTTT,CASSLDLEGELFF
-,TRBV7-2,-,TRBJ2-5,TGTGCCAGCACCCCTAGGTGGGGAGAGACCCAGTACTTC,CASTPRWGETQYF
few,TRBV4-1,-,TRBJ1-5,TGCGCCAGCAGCCAAGCTCAGGGTGGACCGCCCCAGCATTTT,CASSQAQGGPPQHF
-,TRBV20-1,TRBD1,TRBJ2-7,TGCAGTGCTAGTCAACAGGGGGGACAGTACGAGCAGTACTTC,CSASQQGGQYEQYF
once,TRBV11-2,-,TRBJ1-4,TGTGCCAGCAGCTTAGAATGGCAGACAAATGAAAAACTGTTTTTT,CASSLEWQTNEKLFF
-,TRBV19,-,TRBJ2-6,TGTGCCAGTAGTATAGAAGGGGACATCTCTGGGGCCAACGTCCTGACTTTC,CASSIEGDISGANVLTF
-,TRBV11-2,-,TRBJ2-7,TGTGCCAGCACCACCACAGCTCCCTACGAGCAGTACTTC,CASTTTAPYEQYF
-,TRBV5-5,-,TRBJ2-2,TGTGCCAGCAGCTCTGGACAGACCGGGGAGCTGTTTTTT,CASSSGQTGELFF
-,TRBV15,-,TRBJ1-1,TGTGCCACCAGCAGAGATCTGAACACTGAAGCTTTCTTT,CATSRDLNTEAFF
-,TRBV24-1,-,TRBJ2-2,TGTGCCACCAGTGGCAGGGCGAACACCGGGGAGCTGTTTTTT,CATSGRANTGELFF
-,TRBV6-2/TRBV6-3,TRBD1,TRBJ1-1,TGTGCCAGCAGCCGCACGTGGGACAGTGAAGCTTTCTTT,CASSRTWDSEAFF
once,TRBV18,-,TRBJ1-2,TGTGCCAGCTCACCCGCAGGGGACCTCTTGTATGGCTACACCTTC,CASSPAGDLLYGYTF